Below, 20 T cell receptor beta chains from the same sample are listed, as sequenced in a study of blood T cell repertoires in COVID-19. Only in-frame clones appear in the TCRdb table, and some are missing; sequencing was by immunoSEQ multiplex PCR. The sample lists roughly 500,000 clones; around 87% were seen once. The sequencing sample was made of PBMCs or T cells enriched from blood (not recorded which). The receptors originated from a middle-aged woman who had recovered from COVID-19.

This chain joins TRBV6-5 and TRBJ2-1; 8 bases fit TRBD2. The CDR3 length is 13 residues. V shed 8 bases and J 6 bases; nucleotides not matched to a gene: 6. Germline values: CDR1 MNHEY, CDR2 SVGAGI. CDR3 region: CASSTGGINEQFF. The CDR3 region has the DNA TGTGCCAGCTCCACGGGAGGGATCAATGAGCAGTTCTTC.

The chain carries TRBV18 and TRBJ1-3; 9 bases are a match to TRBD1. Trimming removed 1 base from V and 6 bases from J; junction bases left unmatched: 7. Germline V gene sequence: CDR1 KGHSH, CDR2 LQKENI. This CDR3 spans 16 amino acids. Here the CDR3 reads CASSPRDRALVNTIYF. The CDR3 DNA reads as TGTGCCAGCTCACCACGGGACAGGGCCTTGGTAAACACCATATATTTT.

The rearrangement joins TRBV11-3 to TRBJ2-6, with D unclear. The length of the CDR3 is 13 residues. Germline assignment: CDR1 SGHNT and CDR2 YENEEA. Trimming stripped 5 bases from V and 2 bases from J, with 4 bases between. CDR3 sequence: CASSPTGANVLTF. The CDR3 DNA reads as TGTGCCAGCAGCCCCACTGGGGCCAACGTCCTGACTTTC.

The rearrangement links TRBV11-3 to TRBJ1-1, with 7 bases that match TRBD1. CDR3 length: 12 residues. The trim removed 6 bases at V and 8 bases at J, leaving 6 bases unmatched. Germline CDR1 SGHNT, CDR2 YENEEA. The CDR3 is CASRGQATEAFF. The CDR3 DNA follows: TGTGCCAGCAGAGGACAGGCGACAGAAGCTTTCTTT.

The V gene is TRBV6-5, the J gene TRBJ1-2; D remains ambiguous. V gave up 5 bases and J gave up 6 bases, with 16 bases separating them. This CDR3 has 14 residues. In germline, CDR1 is MNHEY, CDR2 SVGAGI. As DNA, the CDR3 is TGTGCCAGCAGTCCGAACGGGGAGACCCATGGCTACACCTTC. This encodes CASSPNGETHGYTF.

The J gene is TRBJ1-2, the V gene TRBV28; no clear D gene. The CDR3 consists of 14 residues. The V and J ends lost 3 bases and 4 bases respectively, with 12 bases between them. CDR1 is MDHEN and CDR2 is SYDVKM in the germline V gene. The CDR3 is CASSFPSYSYGYTF. DNA for the CDR3: TGTGCCAGCAGTTTCCCGAGTTATTCCTATGGCTACACCTTC.

The CDR3 DNA sequence: TGTGCCACCAGAGTGGTAGCGGGATCCACAGATACGCAGTATTTT. Protein sequence: CATRVVAGSTDTQYF. The V gene is TRBV19, the J gene TRBJ2-3; 8 bases are shared with TRBD2. The CDR3 runs to 15 residues. V shed 10 bases, J shed 2 bases, and the junction held 11 bases outside the gene matches. Germline-derived CDR1 and CDR2 are LNHDA and SQIVND (reference sequence). Based on the CDR3 plus reference TRBV19 and TRBJ2-3, the full variable domain is DGGITQSPKYLFRKEGQNVTLSCEQNLNHDAMYWYRQDPGQGLRLIYYSQIVNDFQKGDIAEGYSVSREKKESFPLTVTSAQKNPTAFYLCATRVVAGSTDTQYFGPGTRLTVL.

Remarks on this clone: Other DNA sequences in this specimen translate into the identical CDR3. The chain uses TRBV27 and TRBJ2-1; 9 nucleotides match TRBD1. The CDR3 totals 14 residues. Germline CDR1 is MNHEY and CDR2 is SMNVEV (reference sequence). V lost 6 bases to trimming and J lost 3 bases; unmatched junction nucleotides: 3. The CDR3 DNA is TGTGCCAGCAGCTTGGACAGGGGCTACAATGAGCAGTTCTTC. It translates to CASSLDRGYNEQFF.

The gene calls are TRBV27 and TRBJ2-1; D call uncertain. Trimming removed 3 bases from V and 3 bases from J, with 6 bases in between. The V gene's germline CDR1 is MNHEY and CDR2 SMNVEV (reference sequence). The CDR3 runs to 13 residues. DNA for the CDR3: TGTGCCAGCAGTTTTTACGGCTACAATGAGCAGTTCTTC. Translated, it gives CASSFYGYNEQFF.

The chain employs TRBV29-1 and TRBJ2-3; a weak D match, TRBD2 (5 bases). There are 13 residues in the CDR3. Trimming took off 4 bases at V and 0 bases at J, with 8 bases between the two ends. Per the germline V gene, CDR1 is SQVTM and CDR2 is ANQGSEA. The CDR3 loop reads CSVVLASTDTQYF. Here the CDR3 DNA reads TGCAGCGTTGTTTTAGCGAGCACAGATACGCAGTATTTT.

This chain links TRBV5-4 with TRBJ2-5, with 12 bases fitting TRBD2. The CDR3 spans 15 residues. From germline, CDR1 is SGHNT and CDR2 YYREEE (reference sequence). The V gene end was trimmed by 3 bases and the J gene end by 6 bases; junction bases not matched to a gene: 6. CDR3 bases: TGTGCCAGCAGCTCCAGGACTAGCGGGACCCAGACCCAGTACTTC. This gives the protein CASSSRTSGTQTQYF.

This chain joins TRBV6-5 and TRBJ2-5; D ambiguous. This CDR3 is 13 amino acids long. The germline V gene has CDR1 MNHEY and CDR2 SVGAGI. V lost 0 bases and J 4 bases, leaving 6 bases between the germline ends. CDR3 loop: CASSYSARETQYF. The CDR3 DNA is TGTGCCAGCAGTTACTCGGCCCGAGAGACCCAGTACTTC.

This clone was seen only once. CDR3 sequence: CASSPTAYEKLFF. The CDR3 coding sequence is TGTGCCAGCAGCCCGACAGCTTATGAAAAACTGTTTTTT. The rearrangement uses TRBV6-5 and TRBJ1-4; perhaps TRBD1 as D (5 bases). The V gene lost 6 bases and the J gene lost 6 bases, with 11 bases spanning the gap. This CDR3 is built from 13 residues. Germline CDR1 and CDR2: MNHEY and SVGAGI.

The V call is TRBV5-4, the J call TRBJ2-1; D not certain. The germline V gene encodes CDR1 SGHNT and CDR2 YYREEE (reference sequence). The V end lost 3 bases, the J end lost 9 bases, and 7 bases lay between the germline ends. This CDR3 has 11 residues. CDR3: CASSWASEQFF. The CDR3 DNA reads as TGTGCCAGCAGCTGGGCGTCTGAGCAGTTCTTC.

Comments on this clone: Distinct nucleotide sequences in the sample also encode this CDR3. The rearrangement joins TRBV6-5 to TRBJ1-2, with D possibly matching TRBD1 (5 bases). The germline V gene has CDR1 MNHEY and CDR2 SVGAGI. V lost 5 bases, J lost 4 bases, and 11 bases lay in between. The CDR3 is made up of 13 amino acids. CDR3: CASSPTGSYGYTF. CDR3 DNA sequence: TGTGCCAGCAGTCCCACAGGATCCTATGGCTACACCTTC.

This clone came up once. The CDR3 sequence: CATSVGTGYEQYF. The CDR3 region has the DNA TGTGCCACCAGTGTTGGGACAGGCTACGAGCAGTACTTC. The chain is built from TRBV24-1 and TRBJ2-7, with TRBD1 identical over 8 bases. The CDR3 is 13 amino acids. The germline V gene has CDR1 KGHDR and CDR2 SFDVKD. V lost 5 bases and J lost 3; bases outside the gene matches: 2.

This clone was seen once. The chain employs TRBV19 and TRBJ1-2; D is uncertain. CDR1 and CDR2 (germline): LNHDA, SQIVND (reference sequence). V lost 10 bases to trimming and J lost 2 bases, with 17 bases between them. The CDR3 runs 14 residues. CDR3: CATRLREGNYGYTF. The CDR3 bases are TGTGCCACCCGGTTGAGGGAAGGGAACTATGGCTACACCTTC.

This clone was detected only once. V gene TRBV10-2 combines with J gene TRBJ2-3, with 13 bases matching TRBD2. Trimming cost V 7 bases and J 1 base; bases outside gene matches: 2. The CDR3 spans 15 residues. Germline CDR1 and CDR2: WSHSY and SAAADI. CDR3 coding DNA: TGCGCCAGCACCGGACTAGCGGGGGGCACAGATACGCAGTATTTT. Its translation: CASTGLAGGTDTQYF.

V and J are TRBV10-3 and TRBJ2-5, with 8 bases lining up with TRBD1. Trimming cost V 9 bases and J 2 bases; bases outside gene matches: 5. CDR1 and CDR2 from the germline V gene are ENHRY and SYGVKD. CDR3 length: 13 amino acids. CDR3 residues: CAISQGEQETQYF. CDR3 DNA sequence: TGTGCCATTTCACAGGGGGAACAAGAGACCCAGTACTTC.

A single count supports this clone. This chain joins TRBV28 and TRBJ2-5; 8 nucleotides line up with TRBD1. V lost 0 bases and J lost 10; bases outside the gene matches: 1. The CDR3 contains 12 residues. From germline, CDR1 is MDHEN and CDR2 SYDVKM. The CDR3 DNA is TGTGCCAGCAGTTTATGGGGACAGGACCAGTACTTC. It codes for CASSLWGQDQYF.